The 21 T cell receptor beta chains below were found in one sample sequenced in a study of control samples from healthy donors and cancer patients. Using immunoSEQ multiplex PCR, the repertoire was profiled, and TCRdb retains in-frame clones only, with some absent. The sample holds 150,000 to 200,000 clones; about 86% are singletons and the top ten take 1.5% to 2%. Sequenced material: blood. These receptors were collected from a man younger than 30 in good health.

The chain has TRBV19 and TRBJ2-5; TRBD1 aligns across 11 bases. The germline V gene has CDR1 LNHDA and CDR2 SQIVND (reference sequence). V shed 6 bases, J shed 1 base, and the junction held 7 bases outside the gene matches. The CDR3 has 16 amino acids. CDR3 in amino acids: CASRRGGTGGQETQYF. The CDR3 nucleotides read TGTGCCAGTAGAAGAGGGGGGACAGGGGGCCAAGAGACCCAGTACTTC.

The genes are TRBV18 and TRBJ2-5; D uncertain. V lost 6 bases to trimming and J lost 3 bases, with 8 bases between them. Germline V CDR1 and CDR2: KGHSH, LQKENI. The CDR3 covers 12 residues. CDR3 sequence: CASSPTEETQYF. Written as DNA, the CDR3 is TGTGCCAGCTCCCCCACCGAAGAGACCCAGTACTTC.

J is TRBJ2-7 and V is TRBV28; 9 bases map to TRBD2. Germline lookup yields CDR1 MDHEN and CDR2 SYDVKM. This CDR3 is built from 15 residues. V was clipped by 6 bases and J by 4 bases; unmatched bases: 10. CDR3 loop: CASSEAGLAQYEQYF. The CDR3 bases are TGTGCCAGCAGCGAAGCGGGACTAGCACAATACGAGCAGTACTTC.

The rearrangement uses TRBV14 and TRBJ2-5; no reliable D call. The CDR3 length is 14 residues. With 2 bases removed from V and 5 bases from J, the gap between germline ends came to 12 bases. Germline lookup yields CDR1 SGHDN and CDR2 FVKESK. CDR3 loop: CASSQRVTQETQYF. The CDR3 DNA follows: TGTGCCAGCAGCCAAAGGGTTACGCAGGAGACCCAGTACTTC.

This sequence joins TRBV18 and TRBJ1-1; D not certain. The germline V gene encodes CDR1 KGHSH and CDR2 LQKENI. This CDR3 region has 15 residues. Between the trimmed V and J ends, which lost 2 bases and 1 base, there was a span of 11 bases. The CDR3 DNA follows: TGTGCCAGCTCACCAGCACGGGATTCGAACACTGAAGCTTTCTTT. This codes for CASSPARDSNTEAFF.

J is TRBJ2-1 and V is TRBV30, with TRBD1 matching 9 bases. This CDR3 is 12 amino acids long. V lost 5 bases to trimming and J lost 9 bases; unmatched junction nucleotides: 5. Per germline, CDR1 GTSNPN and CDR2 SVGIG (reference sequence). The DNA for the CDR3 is TGTGCCTGGTCCCGGGACAGGGCTGAGCAGTTCTTC. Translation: CAWSRDRAEQFF.

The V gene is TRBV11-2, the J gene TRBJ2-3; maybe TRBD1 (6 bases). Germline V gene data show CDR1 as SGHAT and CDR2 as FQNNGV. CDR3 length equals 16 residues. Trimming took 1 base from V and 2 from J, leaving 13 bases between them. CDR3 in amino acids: CASSLVSGAPTDTQYF. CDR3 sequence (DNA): TGTGCCAGCAGCTTAGTTTCAGGGGCGCCCACAGATACGCAGTATTTT. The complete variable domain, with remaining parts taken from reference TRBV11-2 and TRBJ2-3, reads EAGVAQSPRYKIIEKRQSVAFWCNPISGHATLYWYQQILGQGPKLLIQFQNNGVVDDSQLPKDRFSAERLKGVDSTLKIQPAKLEDSAVYLCASSLVSGAPTDTQYFGPGTRLTVL.

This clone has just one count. The CDR3 DNA is TGTGCCAGCAGCCCCTCCGCCGGGAACACCGGGGAGCTGTTTTTT. Its translation is CASSPSAGNTGELFF. The V call is TRBV7-3, the J call TRBJ2-2, with D unclear. Germline V gene lookup returns CDR1 SGHTA and CDR2 FQGTGA. The CDR3 has 15 amino acids. The germline V and J ends were trimmed by 5 bases and 1 base, with 11 bases remaining between them.

In nucleotides, the CDR3 is TGTGCCTGGAGCCCAGACATGACCTACGAGCAGTACTTC. Translated: CAWSPDMTYEQYF. The V and J genes are TRBV30 and TRBJ2-7; unclear D gene. This CDR3 spans 13 amino acids. Germline-derived CDR1 and CDR2 are GTSNPN and SVGIG (reference sequence). The V gene lost 3 bases and the J gene lost 2 bases, with 11 bases spanning the gap.

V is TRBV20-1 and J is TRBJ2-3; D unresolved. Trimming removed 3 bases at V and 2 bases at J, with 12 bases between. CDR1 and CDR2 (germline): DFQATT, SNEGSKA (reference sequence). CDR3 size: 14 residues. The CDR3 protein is CSASPSPATDTQYF. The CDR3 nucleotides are TGCAGTGCTAGTCCATCGCCAGCCACAGATACGCAGTATTTT.

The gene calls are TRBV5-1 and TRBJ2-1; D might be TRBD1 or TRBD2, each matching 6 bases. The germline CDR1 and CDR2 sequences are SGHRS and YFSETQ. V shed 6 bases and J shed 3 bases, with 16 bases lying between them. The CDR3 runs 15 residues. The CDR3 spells CASTPRGPNYNEQFF. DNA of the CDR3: TGCGCCAGCACCCCCCGGGGGCCAAACTACAATGAGCAGTTCTTC.

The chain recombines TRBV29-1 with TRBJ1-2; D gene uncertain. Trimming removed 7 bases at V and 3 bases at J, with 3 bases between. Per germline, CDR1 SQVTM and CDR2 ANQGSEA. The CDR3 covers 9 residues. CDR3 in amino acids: CSADYGYTF. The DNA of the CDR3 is TGCAGCGCCGACTATGGCTACACCTTC.

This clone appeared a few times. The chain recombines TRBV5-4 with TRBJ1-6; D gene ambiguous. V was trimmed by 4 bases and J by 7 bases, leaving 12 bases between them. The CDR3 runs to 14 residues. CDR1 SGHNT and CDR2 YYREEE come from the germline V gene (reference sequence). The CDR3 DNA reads TGTGCCAGCAGCGAAGGACTGACAAATTCACCCCTCCACTTT. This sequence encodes CASSEGLTNSPLHF.

The CDR3 spells CASSEEGDSVGEQFF. DNA of the CDR3: TGTGCCAGCAGTGAAGAGGGGGACAGCGTTGGTGAGCAGTTCTTC. J is TRBJ2-1 and V is TRBV6-1, with 7 bases identical to TRBD1. V lost 1 base and J lost 9; bases outside the gene matches: 9. The germline V gene encodes CDR1 MNHNS and CDR2 SASEGT. The CDR3 is made up of 15 amino acids.

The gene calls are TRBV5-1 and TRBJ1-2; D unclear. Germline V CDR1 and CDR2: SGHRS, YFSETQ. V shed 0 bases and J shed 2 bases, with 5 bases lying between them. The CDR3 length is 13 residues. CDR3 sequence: CASSLGVNYGYTF. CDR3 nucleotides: TGCGCCAGCAGCTTGGGGGTGAACTATGGCTACACCTTC.

Here the CDR3 reads CAISEGGRANTGELFF. CDR3 nucleotides: TGTGCCATCAGTGAAGGGGGCAGGGCGAACACCGGGGAGCTGTTTTTT. The chain uses TRBV10-3 and TRBJ2-2; 7 bases map to TRBD1. Per the germline V gene, CDR1 is ENHRY and CDR2 is SYGVKD. The CDR3 spans 16 residues. J lost 0 bases, V lost 3 bases, and 4 bases had no gene match.

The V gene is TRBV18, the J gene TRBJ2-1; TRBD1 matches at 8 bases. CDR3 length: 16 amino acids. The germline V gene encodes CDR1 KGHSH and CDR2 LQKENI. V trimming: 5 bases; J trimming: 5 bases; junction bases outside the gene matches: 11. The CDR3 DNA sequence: TGTGCCAGCTCATCAGCACAGGGGGGAGTTGACAATGAGCAGTTCTTC. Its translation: CASSSAQGGVDNEQFF.

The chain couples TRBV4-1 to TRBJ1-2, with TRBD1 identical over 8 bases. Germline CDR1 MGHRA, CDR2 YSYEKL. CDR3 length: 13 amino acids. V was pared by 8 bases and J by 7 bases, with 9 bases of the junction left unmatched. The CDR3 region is CASLGTGQSGYTF. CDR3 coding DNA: TGCGCCAGCCTCGGGACAGGCCAGAGTGGCTACACCTTC.

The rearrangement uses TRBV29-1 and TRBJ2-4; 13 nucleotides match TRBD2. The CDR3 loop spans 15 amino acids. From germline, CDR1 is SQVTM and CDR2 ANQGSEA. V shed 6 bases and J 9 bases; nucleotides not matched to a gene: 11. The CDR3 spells CSVTQRTSGGGIQYF. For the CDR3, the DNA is TGCAGCGTGACTCAACGGACTAGCGGGGGAGGCATTCAGTACTTC.

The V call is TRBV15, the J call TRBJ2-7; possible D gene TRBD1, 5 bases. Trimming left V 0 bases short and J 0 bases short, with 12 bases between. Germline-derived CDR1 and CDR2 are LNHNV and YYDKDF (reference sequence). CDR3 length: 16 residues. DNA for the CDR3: TGTGCCACCAGCAGAGATCCCCAGGGATTCTCCTACGAGCAGTACTTC. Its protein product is CATSRDPQGFSYEQYF.

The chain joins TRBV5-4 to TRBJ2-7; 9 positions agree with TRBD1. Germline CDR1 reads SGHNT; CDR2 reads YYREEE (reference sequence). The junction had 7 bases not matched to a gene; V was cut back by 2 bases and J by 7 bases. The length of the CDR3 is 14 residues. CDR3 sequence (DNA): TGTGCCAGCAGCTTTTGGGGACAGGGCTTTGAGCAGTACTTC. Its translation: CASSFWGQGFEQYF. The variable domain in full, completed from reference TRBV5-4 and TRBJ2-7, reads ETGVTQSPTHLIKTRGQQVTLRCSSQSGHNTVSWYQQALGQGPQFIFQYYREEENGRGNFPPRFSGLQFPNYSSELNVNALELDDSALYLCASSFWGQGFEQYFGPGTRLTVT.